The 9 T cell receptor beta chains below all came from one sample that was sequenced in a study of blood T cell repertoires in COVID-19. Sequenced by immunoSEQ multiplex PCR; TCRdb stores in-frame clones only, minus some. The sample has approximately 150,000 clones; approximately 80% are singletons. Specimen: peripheral blood. These TCRs come from a human donor in a cohort sampled during active COVID-19.

There are many counts of this clone. The chain carries TRBV2 and TRBJ1-4, with TRBD1 matching over 7 bases. Germline lookup yields CDR1 SNHLY and CDR2 FYNNEI. The V segment lost 6 bases and the J segment 4 bases; nucleotides outside the gene matches: 5. The CDR3 has 14 residues. The DNA for the CDR3 is TGTGCCAGCAGGGGACAGCTCAGTAATGAAAAACTGTTTTTT. This sequence encodes CASRGQLSNEKLFF.

The chain is built from TRBV28 and TRBJ2-7, with TRBD2 as a possible D gene (6 bases). CDR3 length: 14 residues. The germline V gene has CDR1 MDHEN and CDR2 SYDVKM. Between the trimmed V and J ends, which lost 8 bases and 0 bases, there was a span of 14 bases. As DNA, the CDR3 is TGTGCCAGCTTGGGGGGAAGGAGCTCCTACGAGCAGTACTTC. Protein product: CASLGGRSSYEQYF.

The chain recombines TRBV18 with TRBJ2-2, with 7 bases identical to TRBD2. Germline-derived CDR1 and CDR2 are KGHSH and LQKENI. The V and J ends lost 4 bases and 1 base, in that order; junction bases with no gene match: 6. CDR3 length: 16 residues. The CDR3 nucleotides are TGTGCCAGCTCACTTTCTAGCGGAGGGAACACCGGGGAGCTGTTTTTT. Protein: CASSLSSGGNTGELFF. Full variable domain (remainder filled in from reference TRBV18 and TRBJ2-2): NAGVMQNPRHLVRRRGQEARLRCSPMKGHSHVYWYRQLPEEGLKFMVYLQKENIIDESGMPKERFSAEFPKEGPSILRIQQVVRGDSAAYFCASSLSSGGNTGELFFGEGSRLTVL.

J is TRBJ1-5 and V is TRBV4-3; D is unclear. From germline, CDR1 is LGHNA and CDR2 YSLEER. Between the trimmed V and J ends, which lost 0 bases and 2 bases, there was a span of 11 bases. This CDR3 has 16 amino acids. The chain's CDR3 is CASSQDLGSGNQPQHF. DNA of the CDR3: TGCGCCAGCAGCCAAGATCTGGGGAGCGGCAATCAGCCCCAGCATTTT.

The chain carries TRBV19 and TRBJ1-2; TRBD1 agrees at 8 bases. The CDR3 runs 14 residues. Germline values: CDR1 LNHDA, CDR2 SQIVND (reference sequence). V gave up 7 bases and J gave up 8 bases; unmatched junction bases: 12. DNA for the CDR3: TGTGCCAGTAACAACCCTGGGACAGGTATGGGCTACACCTTC. Its translation is CASNNPGTGMGYTF.

This clone qualifies as medium-sized. The chain joins TRBV6-6 to TRBJ2-5, with 8 nucleotides matching TRBD2. After removal of 6 bases from V and 2 bases from J, the junction contained 5 bases not matched to a gene. The CDR3 totals 14 residues. Germline V lookup: CDR1 MNHNY, CDR2 SVGAGI (reference sequence). The CDR3 DNA reads as TGTGCCAGCAGCTCGGGGGGGGTTCAAGAGACCCAGTACTTC. It encodes CASSSGGVQETQYF.

V is TRBV5-1 and J is TRBJ1-5, with 8 bases matching TRBD1. V trimming: 4 bases; J trimming: 1 base; junction bases outside the gene matches: 13. The CDR3 sequence is 18 residues long. Germline assignment: CDR1 SGHRS and CDR2 YFSETQ. The CDR3 region has the DNA TGCGCCAGCAGCCTTGGACAGGGAGCGTTTTTGAGCAATCAGCCCCAGCATTTT. Its protein is CASSLGQGAFLSNQPQHF.

The V call is TRBV10-2, the J call TRBJ1-1; tentative D call: TRBD1 (6 bases). Trimming removed 10 bases at V and 0 bases at J, with 15 bases between. CDR1 is WSHSY and CDR2 is SAAADI in the germline V gene. CDR3 length equals 14 residues. The CDR3 region has the DNA TGCGCCATCAAGACAGGAACTATGAACACTGAAGCTTTCTTT. This codes for CAIKTGTMNTEAFF.

This chain connects TRBV28 to TRBJ2-5; 8 bases align to TRBD2. V dropped 8 bases and J dropped 5; count of bases not matched to a gene: 7. The CDR3 runs 13 residues. Germline CDR1 and CDR2: MDHEN and SYDVKM. For the CDR3, the DNA is TGTGCCAGCGTCGGGAGGGCCGGCGAGACCCAGTACTTC. The encoded protein is CASVGRAGETQYF. The complete variable domain, with remaining parts taken from reference TRBV28 and TRBJ2-5, reads DVKVTQSSRYLVKRTGEKVFLECVQDMDHENMFWYRQDPGLGLRLIYFSYDVKMKEKGDIPEGYSVSREKKERFSLILESASTNQTSMYLCASVGRAGETQYFGPGTRLLVL.